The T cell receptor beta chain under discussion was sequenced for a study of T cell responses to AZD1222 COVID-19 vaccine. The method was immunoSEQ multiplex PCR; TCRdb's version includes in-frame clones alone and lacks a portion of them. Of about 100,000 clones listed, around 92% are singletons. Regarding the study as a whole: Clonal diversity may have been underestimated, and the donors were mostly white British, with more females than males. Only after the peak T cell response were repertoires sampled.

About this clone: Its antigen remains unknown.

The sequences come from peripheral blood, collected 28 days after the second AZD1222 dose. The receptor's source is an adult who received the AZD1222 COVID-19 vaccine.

The CDR3 reads CASSPGTAYEQYF. CDR3 in DNA: TGTGCCAGCAGTCCCGGGACAGCCTACGAGCAGTACTTC. The chain has TRBV5-4 and TRBJ2-7; the match to TRBD1 covers 7 bases. Unmatched junction bases numbered 4, after V lost 5 bases and J lost 2 bases. CDR1 is SGHNT and CDR2 is YYREEE in the germline V gene (reference sequence). The CDR3 totals 13 residues.